This is a list of T cell receptor beta chains from one sample in a study of cytomegalovirus exposure and HLA in healthy donors. Method: immunoSEQ multiplex PCR; TCRdb's copy keeps in-frame clones and lacks some. The data hold 150,000 or so clones, with 60% to 85% observed a single time. Sequences were obtained from PBMCs. The receptors shown here come from a woman aged 50 to 65 in good health and CMV-seropositive. CDR3s leave out the opening cysteine and the closing phenylalanine or tryptophan.

J gene | V gene | CDR3 length | CDR3 protein
TRBJ1-2 | TRBV5-5 | 12 | ASSPEGQGGGYT
TRBJ2-7 | TRBV5-1 | 14 | ASSLQWTGSSYEQY
TRBJ2-1 | TRBV6-4 | 13 | ASSERGAIYNEQF
TRBJ2-7 | TRBV6-6 | 14 | ASSAPGLAETYEQY
TRBJ2-7 | TRBV6-5 | 12 | ASSYGRDSYEQY
TRBJ1-1 | TRBV27 | 11 | ASSLRKNTEAF
TRBJ2-7 | TRBV5-1 | 12 | ASSLTGGAYEQY
TRBJ1-3 | TRBV19 | 11 | ASSIRQTNTIY
TRBJ1-5 | TRBV19 | 12 | ASSMSQGNQPQH
TRBJ2-1 | TRBV5-1 | 14 | ASSRGAASGTGEQF
TRBJ1-3 | TRBV13 | 13 | ASSTSTSSGNTIY
TRBJ1-4 | TRBV30 | 12 | AWSYRGTNEKLF
TRBJ1-4 | TRBV28 | 13 | ASSLSQGGSEKLF
TRBJ2-3 | TRBV5-1 | 12 | ASSLGQITDTQY
TRBJ2-7 | TRBV27 | 10 | ASSLPGGEQY
TRBJ2-7 | TRBV6-6 | 14 | ASSYFRTSGGYEQY
TRBJ1-1 | TRBV28 | 13 | ASSSGGTGRIEAF
TRBJ2-7 | TRBV30 | 11 | AWSRTVGAEQY
TRBJ2-2 | TRBV29-1 | 14 | SVEDGFTSKAGELF
TRBJ2-7 | TRBV11-3 | 12 | ASSPGTLRDEQY
TRBJ2-3 | TRBV9 | 12 | ASSVGQGTDTQY
TRBJ2-1 | TRBV9 | 14 | ASSVGVAGAINEQF
TRBJ2-2 | TRBV5-1 | 14 | ASSLGPTSSTGELF
TRBJ2-1 | TRBV4-3 | 11 | ASSQEVRNEQF
TRBJ2-5 | TRBV19 | 14 | ASSRLLAHNQETQY
TRBJ2-5 | TRBV5-1 | 12 | ASSYQGASETQY
TRBJ2-1 | TRBV30 | 13 | TWSSGVSSYNEQF
TRBJ1-2 | TRBV7-3 | 11 | ASSFGTDYGYT
TRBJ2-3 | TRBV19 | 11 | ASSQGGGDTQY
TRBJ2-3 | TRBV28 | 14 | ASRSWGEGLTDTQY
TRBJ2-3 | TRBV7-2 | 13 | ASSLVIPSPDTQY
TRBJ1-2 | TRBV30 | 12 | AWNWDRGEAGYT